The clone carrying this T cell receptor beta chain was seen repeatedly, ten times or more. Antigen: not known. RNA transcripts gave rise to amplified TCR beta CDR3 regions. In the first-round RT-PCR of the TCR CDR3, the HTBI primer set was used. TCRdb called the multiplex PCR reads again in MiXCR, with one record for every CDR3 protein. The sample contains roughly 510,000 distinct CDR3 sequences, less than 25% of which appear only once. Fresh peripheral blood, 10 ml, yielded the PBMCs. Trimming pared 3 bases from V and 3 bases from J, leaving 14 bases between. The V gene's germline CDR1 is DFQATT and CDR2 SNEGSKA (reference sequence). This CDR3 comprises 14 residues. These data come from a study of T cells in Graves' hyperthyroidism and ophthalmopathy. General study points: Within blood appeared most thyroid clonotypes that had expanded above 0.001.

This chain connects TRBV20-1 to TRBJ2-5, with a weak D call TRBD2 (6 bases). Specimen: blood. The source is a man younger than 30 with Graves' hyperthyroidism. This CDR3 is CSASPWGVEETQYF. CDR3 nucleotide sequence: TGCAGTGCTAGTCCGTGGGGGGTTGAAGAGACCCAGTACTTC.